This T cell receptor beta chain came from a study of cytomegalovirus exposure and HLA in healthy donors. Study-level points and caveats: Reportedly, cytomegalovirus status was diagnosed with high sensitivity and specificity.

On this clone itself: No antigen is known for it.

60 Vbeta and 13 Jbeta primers were used in PCR. This table comes from immunoSEQ multiplex PCR, and its TCRdb copy is limited to in-frame clones, with some not included. The table includes around 200,000 clones, 80% to 85% detected once. J was trimmed by 5 bases and V by 1 base; bases with no gene match: 9. Looked up from germline, CDR1 is SGHVS and CDR2 is FQNEAQ. This CDR3 has 16 amino acids. The receptor comes from a middle-aged man in good health and CMV-seronegative. V and J are TRBV7-8 and TRBJ2-7; 9 bases map to TRBD1. Sequencing was done on a sample of PBMCs. The CDR3 region is CASSLGGTGFRHEQYF. The CDR3 coding sequence is TGTGCCAGCAGCTTAGGAGGGACAGGGTTTCGCCACGAGCAGTACTTC.